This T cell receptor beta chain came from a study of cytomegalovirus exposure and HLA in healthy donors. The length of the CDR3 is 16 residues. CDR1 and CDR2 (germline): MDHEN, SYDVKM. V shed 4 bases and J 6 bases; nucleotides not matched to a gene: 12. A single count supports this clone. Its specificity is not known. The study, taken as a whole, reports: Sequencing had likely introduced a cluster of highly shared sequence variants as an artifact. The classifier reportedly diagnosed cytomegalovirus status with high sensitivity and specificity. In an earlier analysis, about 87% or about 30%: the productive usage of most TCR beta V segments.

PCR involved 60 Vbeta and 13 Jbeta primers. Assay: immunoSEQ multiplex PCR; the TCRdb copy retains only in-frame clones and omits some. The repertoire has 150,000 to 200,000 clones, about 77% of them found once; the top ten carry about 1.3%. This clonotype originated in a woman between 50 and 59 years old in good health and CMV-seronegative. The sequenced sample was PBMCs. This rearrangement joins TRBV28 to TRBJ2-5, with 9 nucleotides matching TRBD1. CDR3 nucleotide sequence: TGTGCCAGCAGTTCAAGGGGGGGGGACAGGGAACAGACCCAGTACTTC. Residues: CASSSRGGDREQTQYF. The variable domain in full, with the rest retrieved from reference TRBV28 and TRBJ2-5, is DVKVTQSSRYLVKRTGEKVFLECVQDMDHENMFWYRQDPGLGLRLIYFSYDVKMKEKGDIPEGYSVSREKKERFSLILESASTNQTSMYLCASSSRGGDREQTQYFGPGTRLLVL.